The 3 T cell receptor beta chains given below trace back to one sample, sequenced in a study of CD8+ T cells in alopecia areata. RNA extraction and reverse transcription yielded cDNA as sequencing template. Using immunoSEQ multiplex PCR, the repertoire was profiled, and TCRdb retains in-frame clones only, with some absent. Altogether around 160,000 clones are present, 55% to 75% being singletons, with the ten largest covering 12% to 15%. The treatment here: oral pan-JAK inhibitor, 5-10 mg twice daily. This specimen was CD4+ T cells sorted from blood, taken at week 24, from a patient treated with tofacitinib. The receptors shown here come from a human donor with alopecia areata.

This sequence joins TRBV6-5 and TRBJ1-2, with D possibly TRBD1 on 5 matching bases. The CDR3 has 16 amino acids. CDR1 is MNHEY and CDR2 is SVGAGI in the germline V gene. V was clipped by 0 bases and J by 6 bases, with 17 bases between them. This CDR3 reads CASSYSSAGPRDGYTF. The CDR3 DNA reads TGTGCCAGCAGTTACTCGTCGGCAGGGCCCCGTGATGGCTACACCTTC.

The chain employs TRBV30 and TRBJ2-1; 8 positions agree with TRBD1. The CDR3 has 17 residues. The J segment lost 6 bases and the V segment lost 0 bases, leaving 13 bases of the junction unmatched. Per germline, CDR1 GTSNPN and CDR2 SVGIG (reference sequence). The CDR3 reads CAWSVQRGQGVRNEQFF. CDR3 bases: TGTGCCTGGAGTGTACAGCGAGGACAGGGAGTTCGCAATGAGCAGTTCTTC.

This clone showed up just a few times. The rearrangement joins TRBV10-3 to TRBJ2-5, with D tentatively TRBD2 (5 bases). V shed 6 bases and J shed 0 bases, with 14 bases lying between them. Germline CDR1 reads ENHRY; CDR2 reads SYGVKD. CDR3 length: 15 residues. For the CDR3, the DNA is TGTGCCATCAGAGAGAGGGCCCAGGACCAAGAGACCCAGTACTTC. Amino acids: CAIRERAQDQETQYF.